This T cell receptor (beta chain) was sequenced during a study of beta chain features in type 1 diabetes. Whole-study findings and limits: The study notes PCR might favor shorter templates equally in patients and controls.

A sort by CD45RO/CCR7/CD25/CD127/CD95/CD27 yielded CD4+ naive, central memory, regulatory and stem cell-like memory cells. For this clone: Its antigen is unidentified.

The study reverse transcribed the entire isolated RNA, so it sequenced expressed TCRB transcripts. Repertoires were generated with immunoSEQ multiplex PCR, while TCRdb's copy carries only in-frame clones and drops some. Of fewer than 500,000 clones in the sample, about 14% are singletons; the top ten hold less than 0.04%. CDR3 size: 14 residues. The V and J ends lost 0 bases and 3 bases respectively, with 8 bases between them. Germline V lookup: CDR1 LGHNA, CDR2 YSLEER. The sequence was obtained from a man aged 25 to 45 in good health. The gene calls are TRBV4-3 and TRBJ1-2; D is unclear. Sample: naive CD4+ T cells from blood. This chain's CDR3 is CASSQDKGYYGYTF. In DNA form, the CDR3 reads TGCGCCAGCAGCCAAGATAAAGGGTACTATGGCTACACCTTC.